This TCR beta chain was retrieved from a study of beta chain features in type 1 diabetes. On the study more broadly: Comparable age, gender and cell yields were observed in patients relative to healthy donors.

The study, taken as a whole, reports: In all four CD4+ subsets, TCRB CDR3 length was significantly, moderately reduced in type 1 diabetes.

For this clone: As yet, its antigen is unknown.

Sequenced material consisted of expressed TCRB transcripts (all of the isolated RNA was reverse transcribed). The repertoire was sequenced with immunoSEQ multiplex PCR; TCRdb's copy has only in-frame clones and lacks some. Among 250,000 or so clones, just over 20% were seen once, and the ten largest hold 0.028%. V lost 4 bases to trimming and J lost 5 bases, with 17 bases between them. The germline CDR1 and CDR2 sequences are MNHNY and SVGAGI (reference sequence). This CDR3 has 15 residues. V is TRBV6-6 and J is TRBJ1-1; no clear D. The sequence derives from a woman aged 40 to 50 with type 1 diabetes. Sequenced material: naive CD4+ T cells from blood. The DNA of the CDR3 is TGTGCCAGCAGTTGGGTCCAGGCAGGTGGAACTGAAGCTTTCTTT. The encoded protein is CASSWVQAGGTEAFF.